A single sample gave rise to the 26 T cell receptor beta chains below, sequenced in a study of T cell responses to AZD1222 COVID-19 vaccine. Sequenced by immunoSEQ multiplex PCR; TCRdb stores in-frame clones only, minus some. Among roughly 100,000 clones listed, 80% to 90% were seen once. Material: peripheral blood, obtained on day 0 of AZD1222 vaccination. The receptors were gathered from an adult in good health.

The J gene is TRBJ1-3, the V gene TRBV19; D might be TRBD1 (5 bases). This CDR3 has 15 residues. V was shortened by 5 bases and J by 2 bases, with 13 bases between the two germline ends. Germline-derived CDR1 and CDR2 are LNHDA and SQIVND (reference sequence). In DNA, the CDR3 is TGTGCCAGTAGTTCTGGGGCGAGCACTGGAAACACCATATATTTT. Its translation: CASSSGASTGNTIYF.

V is TRBV6-5 and J is TRBJ1-4; D is ambiguous. V lost 7 bases and J lost 7, with 16 bases in between. The CDR3 loop spans 14 amino acids. Germline lookup yields CDR1 MNHEY and CDR2 SVGAGI. For the CDR3, the DNA is TGTGCCAGCAAGCCCCAAATTACCCTTGAAAAACTGTTTTTT. As protein: CASKPQITLEKLFF.

The chain recombines TRBV7-9 with TRBJ2-3; D is uncertain. This CDR3 is built from 13 residues. The germline gives CDR1 SEHNR, CDR2 FQNEAQ (reference sequence). The V end lost 6 bases, the J end lost 0 bases, and 7 bases lay between the germline ends. The CDR3: CASRSISTDTQYF. The CDR3 nucleotides read TGTGCCAGCAGGTCGATTAGCACAGATACGCAGTATTTT.

This clone was seen only a few times. This chain uses TRBV7-8 with TRBJ1-2; D is possibly TRBD1 (5 bases). Germline assignment: CDR1 SGHVS and CDR2 FQNEAQ. V gave up 0 bases and J gave up 7 bases, with 12 bases separating them. The CDR3 is made up of 14 amino acids. This CDR3 reads CASSLAEGLSGYTF. CDR3 sequence (DNA): TGTGCCAGCAGCTTAGCGGAGGGGCTGAGTGGCTACACCTTC.

This clone was seen a single time. This chain links TRBV12-3 or TRBV12-4 with TRBJ2-5, with D uncertain. Trimming took off 6 bases at V and 2 bases at J, with 10 bases between the two ends. The length of the CDR3 is 13 residues. The CDR3 sequence: CASSPQRQETQYF. In nucleotides, the CDR3 is TGTGCCAGCAGCCCACAGAGACAAGAGACCCAGTACTTC.

This clone was recorded once. J is TRBJ1-1 and V is TRBV6-5, with D unclear. In germline, CDR1 is MNHEY, CDR2 SVGAGI. This CDR3 comprises 15 residues. V was clipped by 0 bases and J by 0 bases, with 8 bases between them. The chain's CDR3 is CASSYSSGLNTEAFF. DNA of the CDR3: TGTGCCAGCAGTTACTCTTCAGGCTTGAACACTGAAGCTTTCTTT.

The genes are TRBV6-2 or TRBV6-3 and TRBJ1-2; D remains ambiguous. V was shortened by 0 bases and J by 8 bases, with 10 bases between the two germline ends. Per the germline V gene, CDR1 is MNHEY and CDR2 is SVGEGT. The CDR3 has 13 amino acids. Here the CDR3 DNA reads TGTGCCAGCAGTTACTCGTCCGCCCTGGGCTACACCTTC. It yields the protein CASSYSSALGYTF.

The CDR3 nucleotides read TGCAGTGCTAGTTCCTCAAACAACATCCTCTACGAGCAGTACTTC. It yields the protein CSASSSNNILYEQYF. The chain has TRBV20-1 and TRBJ2-7; D is unclear. The CDR3 extends over 15 amino acids. Germline CDR1 DFQATT, CDR2 SNEGSKA (reference sequence). V gave up 3 bases and J gave up 3 bases, with 18 bases separating them.

The chain carries TRBV4-3 and TRBJ1-1, with 8 bases matching TRBD1. The germline CDR1 and CDR2 sequences are LGHNA and YSLEER. The CDR3 is 14 amino acids. The J segment lost 7 bases and the V segment lost 0 bases, leaving 4 bases of the junction unmatched. The CDR3 region has the DNA TGCGCCAGCAGCCAAGAAGGGACAGGAGGTGAAGCTTTCTTT. It translates to CASSQEGTGGEAFF.

This chain uses TRBV6-2 or TRBV6-3 with TRBJ1-1, with D tentatively TRBD1 (5 bases). Germline loops: CDR1 MNHEY, CDR2 SVGEGT. There are 16 residues in the CDR3. V was pared by 0 bases and J by 2 bases, with 13 bases between. CDR3: CASSYSLRAFNTEAFF. CDR3 nucleotides: TGTGCCAGCAGTTACTCTCTCAGGGCATTTAACACTGAAGCTTTCTTT.

V usage is TRBV14 and J usage is TRBJ1-6; no clear D gene. In germline, CDR1 is SGHDN, CDR2 FVKESK. Trimming removed 0 bases at V and 2 bases at J, with 23 bases between. CDR3 length equals 21 residues. CDR3 loop: CASSQEWYTAALWTYNSPLHF. The CDR3 coding sequence is TGTGCCAGCAGCCAAGAATGGTATACGGCCGCACTCTGGACCTATAATTCACCCCTCCACTTT. The complete variable domain, with remaining parts taken from reference TRBV14 and TRBJ1-6, reads EAGVTQFPSHSVIEKGQTVTLRCDPISGHDNLYWYRRVMGKEIKFLLHFVKESKQDESGMPNNRFLAERTGGTYSTLKVQPAELEDSGVYFCASSQEWYTAALWTYNSPLHFGNGTRLTVT.

The chain links TRBV9 to TRBJ2-1, with 12 positions matching TRBD2. The V gene end was trimmed by 4 bases and the J gene end by 8 bases; junction bases not matched to a gene: 7. This CDR3 is built from 15 residues. Germline V gene data show CDR1 as SGDLS and CDR2 as YYNGEE. The CDR3 bases are TGTGCCAGCAGCCCCGGACTAGCGGGATGGGATGAGCAGTTCTTC. It translates to CASSPGLAGWDEQFF. Drawing the rest from reference TRBV9 and TRBJ2-1, the complete variable domain is DSGVTQTPKHLITATGQRVTLRCSPRSGDLSVYWYQQSLDQGLQFLIQYYNGEERAKGNILERFSAQQFPDLHSELNLSSLELGDSALYFCASSPGLAGWDEQFFGPGTRLTVL.

This clone was observed once. This rearrangement joins TRBV6-5 to TRBJ2-3; D gene ambiguous. V gave up 6 bases and J gave up 5 bases, with 12 bases separating them. Germline-derived CDR1 and CDR2 are MNHEY and SVGAGI. The CDR3 extends over 13 amino acids. The CDR3 here is CASRQPLQDTQYF. The CDR3, as DNA: TGTGCCAGCAGGCAGCCCCTTCAAGATACGCAGTATTTT.

This sequence joins TRBV19 and TRBJ1-5; D not resolved. Trimming shortened V by 8 bases and J by 0 bases, and 11 bases separated the two germline ends. Germline CDR1 and CDR2: LNHDA and SQIVND (reference sequence). This CDR3 region has 14 residues. In nucleotides, the CDR3 is TGTGCCAGTGCTCGGACCCATAGCAATCAGCCCCAGCATTTT. Protein: CASARTHSNQPQHF.

V is TRBV29-1 and J is TRBJ2-2; maybe TRBD1 (6 bases). The CDR3 covers 14 residues. Germline values: CDR1 SQVTM, CDR2 ANQGSEA. V gave up 0 bases and J gave up 3 bases, with 8 bases separating them. CDR3 region: CSVEEQGDTGELFF. Written as DNA, the CDR3 is TGCAGCGTTGAAGAACAGGGCGACACCGGGGAGCTGTTTTTT.

This chain joins TRBV6-2 or TRBV6-3 and TRBJ1-5; D is possibly TRBD1 (5 bases). The germline V gene encodes CDR1 MNHEY and CDR2 SVGEGT. Trimming stripped 5 bases from V and 0 bases from J, with 17 bases between. The CDR3 is 17 residues long. The CDR3, as DNA: TGTGCCAGCAGTAATCGACAGCGCGGAGATAGCAATCAGCCCCAGCATTTT. This sequence encodes CASSNRQRGDSNQPQHF.

The chain recombines TRBV19 with TRBJ2-7, with 8 bases aligning to TRBD1. J was trimmed by 3 bases and V by 8 bases; bases with no gene match: 12. Germline V gene sequence: CDR1 LNHDA, CDR2 SQIVND (reference sequence). This CDR3 has 15 amino acids. The chain's CDR3 is CASSGQGSLYYEQYF. The CDR3, as DNA: TGTGCCAGTTCAGGACAGGGCTCCCTTTACTACGAGCAGTACTTC.

This rearrangement joins TRBV9 to TRBJ2-3; D remains ambiguous. Trimming removed 0 bases at V and 4 bases at J, with 9 bases between. In germline, CDR1 is SGDLS, CDR2 YYNGEE. The CDR3 extends over 14 amino acids. The DNA of the CDR3 is TGTGCCAGCAGCGTAGCCCAGGCCTCAGATACGCAGTATTTT. This encodes CASSVAQASDTQYF.

The gene calls are TRBV6-5 and TRBJ1-5; TRBD1 might be the D (5 bases). CDR1 MNHEY and CDR2 SVGAGI come from the germline V gene. The CDR3 totals 15 residues. Trimming pared 0 bases from V and 7 bases from J, leaving 13 bases between. The CDR3 spells CASSYSIQGGQPQHF. The DNA of the CDR3 is TGTGCCAGCAGTTACTCGATCCAGGGAGGCCAGCCCCAGCATTTT.

The chain uses TRBV29-1 and TRBJ2-6; D is unresolved. V lost 4 bases and J 0 bases, leaving 4 bases between the germline ends. Germline V CDR1 and CDR2: SQVTM, ANQGSEA. This CDR3 has 13 residues. This CDR3 is CSVVSSGANVLTF. The CDR3 DNA follows: TGCAGCGTTGTGAGCTCTGGGGCCAACGTCCTGACTTTC. Complete variable domain (other parts from reference TRBV29-1 and TRBJ2-6): SAVISQKPSRDICQRGTSLTIQCQVDSQVTMMFWYRQQPGQSLTLIATANQGSEATYESGFVIDKFPISRPNLTFSTLTVSNMSPEDSSIYLCSVVSSGANVLTFGAGSRLTVL.

The rearrangement links TRBV7-2 to TRBJ2-7, with TRBD1 as a possible D gene (7 bases). Trimming took off 6 bases at V and 3 bases at J, with 21 bases between the two ends. Germline loops: CDR1 SGHTA, CDR2 FQGNSA. The CDR3 contains 16 residues. CDR3 nucleotides: TGTGCCAGCAGTTCAGGAGGAGGGGGCTGGGGCTACGAGCAGTACTTC. Encoded protein: CASSSGGGGWGYEQYF.

The chain couples TRBV28 to TRBJ2-3, with 8 positions matching TRBD2. CDR3 size: 16 residues. CDR1 is MDHEN, CDR2 SYDVKM, per germline. V lost 3 bases to trimming and J lost 2 bases; unmatched junction nucleotides: 7. Here the CDR3 reads CASSFLSGIATDTQYF. The DNA of the CDR3 is TGTGCCAGCAGTTTCCTTAGCGGGATTGCCACAGATACGCAGTATTTT.

The rearrangement joins TRBV18 to TRBJ1-5; D is undetermined. CDR1 and CDR2 (germline): KGHSH, LQKENI. V dropped 3 bases and J dropped 7 bases, with 13 bases sitting between them. CDR3 length equals 14 residues. The CDR3: CASSPGQSPQPQHF. The CDR3 DNA follows: TGTGCCAGCTCACCCGGGCAGTCTCCCCAGCCCCAGCATTTT.

This clone has only a few counts. The chain carries TRBV21-1 and TRBJ1-5; TRBD1 is taken as the D call from the table, unchecked against the DNA. TRBV21-1 is termed a pseudogene. The CDR3 has 19 residues. The CDR3 DNA sequence: TGTGCCAGCAGCCGCCCTGGGTCGGACAGGGAAGGGCGCAATCAGCCCCAGCATTTT. Protein sequence: CASSRPGSDREGRNQPQHF.

This rearrangement joins TRBV19 to TRBJ1-1; D gene uncertain. CDR1 LNHDA and CDR2 SQIVND come from the germline V gene (reference sequence). This CDR3 has 13 residues. Deletions cut 3 bases from V and 1 base from J, with 6 bases between. CDR3 DNA: TGTGCCAGTAGTATTACACCGAACACTGAAGCTTTCTTT. Translation: CASSITPNTEAFF.

The V gene is TRBV29-1, the J gene TRBJ2-5; weak D call: TRBD2 (6 bases). CDR3 size: 13 residues. The germline V and J ends were trimmed by 6 bases and 5 bases, with 16 bases remaining between them. From germline, CDR1 is SQVTM and CDR2 ANQGSEA. The CDR3 nucleotides are TGCAGCGTATCCCGACTAGATAGGGAGACCCAGTACTTC. It yields the protein CSVSRLDRETQYF.